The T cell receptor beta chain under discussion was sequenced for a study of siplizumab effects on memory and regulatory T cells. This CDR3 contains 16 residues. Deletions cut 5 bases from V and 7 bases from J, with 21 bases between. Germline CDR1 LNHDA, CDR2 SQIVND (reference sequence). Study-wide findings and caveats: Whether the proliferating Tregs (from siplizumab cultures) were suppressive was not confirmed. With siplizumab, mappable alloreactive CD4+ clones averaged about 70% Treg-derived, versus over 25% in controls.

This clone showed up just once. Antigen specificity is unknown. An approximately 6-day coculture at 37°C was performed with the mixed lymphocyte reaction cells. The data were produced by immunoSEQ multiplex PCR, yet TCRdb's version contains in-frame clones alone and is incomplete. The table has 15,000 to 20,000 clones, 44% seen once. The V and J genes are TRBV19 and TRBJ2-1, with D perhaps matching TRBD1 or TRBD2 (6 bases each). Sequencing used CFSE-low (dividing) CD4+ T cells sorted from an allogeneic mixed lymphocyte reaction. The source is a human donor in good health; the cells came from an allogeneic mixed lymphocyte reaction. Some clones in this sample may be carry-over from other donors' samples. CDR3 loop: CASSYPLGGPGNEQFF. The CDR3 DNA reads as TGTGCCAGTAGTTACCCCCTGGGGGGCCCGGGGAATGAGCAGTTCTTC.